This T cell receptor beta chain was documented in a study of blood T cell repertoires in COVID-19. Study information: The United States, Italy and Spain supplied acute and convalescent COVID-19 samples.

Under the authors' procedure: Estimation of nucleated cell counts was performed using reference gene primer amplification. TCRdb keeps only in-frame clones here, not all; method: immunoSEQ multiplex PCR. Clonal size and the V and J genes are those of that table, whereas D and trimming came from the DNA. The sample contains roughly 220,000 clones, almost 90% of which appear only once. The V and J ends lost 7 bases and 0 bases respectively, with 22 bases between them. The CDR3 contains 18 residues. The germline V gene has CDR1 GTSNPN and CDR2 SVGIG (reference sequence). Self-reported history from a screening survey and questionnaire set each donor's cohort.

Material: PBMCs or T cells enriched from blood (not recorded which). V and J are TRBV30 and TRBJ2-6; D is possibly TRBD2 (5 bases). The source of this sequence is a woman aged 50 to 60 with acute COVID-19. The CDR3 sequence: CAYQLRAGSRSGANVLTF. The CDR3 nucleotides are TGTGCCTATCAGCTAAGGGCGGGTTCACGCTCTGGGGCCAACGTCCTGACTTTC.